The 20 T cell receptor beta chains in this list originate from one sample, sequenced in a study of CD8 T cells in Susac syndrome. About 0.5 to 1 ug RNA was reverse transcribed with random hexamers. In TCRdb, the immunoSEQ multiplex PCR reads were re-called with MiXCR into one record per CDR3 protein. The sample contains more than 150,000 distinct CDR3 sequences, 90% to 96% of which appear only once. Sequencing was carried out using CD4+ T cells from PBMCs. These receptors were taken from a human donor with Susac syndrome.

V usage is TRBV6-2 or TRBV6-3 and J usage is TRBJ2-7; 10 nucleotides align to TRBD1. This CDR3 has 14 amino acids. V gave up 8 bases and J gave up 9 bases; unmatched junction bases: 13. The germline V gene has CDR1 MNHEY and CDR2 SVGEGT. The CDR3 DNA reads as TGTGCCAGCGGCGAACGACAGGGGGCGAGACGGCAGTACGTC. It codes for CASGERQGARRQYV.

The chain carries TRBV7-2 and TRBJ2-7; D unclear. CDR3 size: 13 residues. Germline V gene lookup returns CDR1 SGHTA and CDR2 FQGNSA. Trimming removed 4 bases at V and 3 bases at J, with 10 bases between. CDR3 sequence: CASSSSPGYEQYV. CDR3 coding DNA: TGTGCCAGCAGCTCGTCGCCGGGCTACGAGCAGTACGTC.

This clonotype was counted once. The chain uses TRBV12-5 and TRBJ1-1; 7 bases line up with TRBD1. This CDR3 has 16 residues. The ends lost 5 bases at V and 2 bases at J; junction bases unmatched: 11. Germline CDR1 is LGHNT and CDR2 is FRNRAP. The CDR3 DNA sequence: TGTGCTAGTGGTCGGACAGGCACAGGGACCAACACTGAAGCTTTCTTT. Residues: CASGRTGTGTNTEAFF.

The chain is built from TRBV28 and TRBJ2-7, with TRBD1 identical over 7 bases. The CDR3 totals 12 residues. Germline-derived CDR1 and CDR2 are MDHEN and SYDVKM. V lost 7 bases to trimming and J lost 2 bases; unmatched junction nucleotides: 2. CDR3 sequence reads: CASIDRAYEQYF. The DNA of the CDR3 is TGTGCCAGCATCGACAGGGCCTACGAGCAGTACTTC.

This clonotype was counted between two and nine times. The chain uses TRBV11-2 and TRBJ1-3; the D is unclear. The ends were cut back, 5 bases at V and 1 base at J, with 9 bases in the middle. Germline CDR1 SGHAT, CDR2 FQNNGV. The CDR3 consists of 14 residues. CDR3: CASSLDPSGNTIYF. CDR3 sequence (DNA): TGTGCCAGCAGCCTCGACCCATCTGGAAACACCATATATTTT.

The J gene is TRBJ2-1, the V gene TRBV2, with TRBD2 identical over 9 bases. Germline loops: CDR1 SNHLY, CDR2 FYNNEI. V shed 5 bases and J 8 bases; nucleotides not matched to a gene: 13. The CDR3 is 16 residues long. The CDR3 DNA sequence: TGTGCCAGCAGTCGGAGGGTAGCGGGAGTTGAGGATGAGCAGTTCTTC. It yields the protein CASSRRVAGVEDEQFF. Looking up the rest from reference TRBV2 and TRBJ2-1 gives the full variable domain: EPEVTQTPSHQVTQMGQEVILRCVPISNHLYFYWYRQILGQKVEFLVSFYNNEISEKSEIFDDQFSVERPDGSNFTLKIRSTKLEDSAMYFCASSRRVAGVEDEQFFGPGTRLTVL.

The rearrangement links TRBV5-4 to TRBJ2-3; D remains ambiguous. V was shortened by 0 bases and J by 4 bases, with 15 bases between the two germline ends. This CDR3 has 16 amino acids. Germline loops: CDR1 SGHNT, CDR2 YYREEE (reference sequence). The CDR3 DNA is TGTGCCAGCAGCTTGGGACCCCGGGTGGCCGCAGATACGCAGTATTTT. This gives the protein CASSLGPRVAADTQYF.

CDR3 coding DNA: TGCGCCAGCAGGGGCGGACAGACAAACTTAGATACGCAGTATTTT. Encoded protein: CASRGGQTNLDTQYF. V usage is TRBV5-1 and J usage is TRBJ2-3; tentative D call: TRBD1 (6 bases). The germline V gene encodes CDR1 SGHRS and CDR2 YFSETQ. The CDR3 is 15 residues long. The V end lost 5 bases, the J end lost 5 bases, and 18 bases lay between the germline ends.

The chain uses TRBV12-3 or TRBV12-4 and TRBJ1-4; D is ambiguous. Trimming shortened V by 4 bases and J by 0 bases, and 12 bases separated the two germline ends. This CDR3 has 16 amino acids. Here the CDR3 reads CASSSQDPATNEKLFF. The CDR3 coding sequence is TGTGCCAGCAGTTCCCAAGACCCCGCAACTAATGAAAAACTGTTTTTT.

This chain connects TRBV2 to TRBJ1-1, with D unresolved. Germline V CDR1 and CDR2: SNHLY, FYNNEI. CDR3 length: 12 amino acids. Trimming stripped 11 bases from V and 0 bases from J, with 10 bases between. The CDR3 region is CALRVMNTEAFF. The CDR3 DNA follows: TGTGCCCTACGGGTAATGAACACTGAAGCTTTCTTT. Supplemented by reference TRBV2 and TRBJ1-1, the full variable domain reads EPEVTQTPSHQVTQMGQEVILRCVPISNHLYFYWYRQILGQKVEFLVSFYNNEISEKSEIFDDQFSVERPDGSNFTLKIRSTKLEDSAMYFCALRVMNTEAFFGQGTRLTVV.

V usage is TRBV7-9 and J usage is TRBJ1-2; TRBD1 is a possible D gene (6 bases). Trimming stripped 5 bases from V and 7 bases from J, with 14 bases between. CDR1 is SEHNR and CDR2 is FQNEAQ in the germline V gene (reference sequence). The length of the CDR3 is 13 residues. Here the CDR3 DNA reads TGTGCCAGCAGCCACACAGGGTTGATTGGCTACACCTTC. The encoded protein is CASSHTGLIGYTF.

The V gene is TRBV18, the J gene TRBJ2-5; tentative D call: TRBD1 (5 bases). CDR1 and CDR2 from the germline V gene are KGHSH and LQKENI. Between the trimmed V and J ends, which lost 7 bases and 1 base, there was a span of 10 bases. This CDR3 is 13 amino acids long. The CDR3 region has the DNA TGTGCCAGCTTAGGACAACTCCAAGAGACCCAGTACTTC. Its protein product is CASLGQLQETQYF.

This chain joins TRBV12-3 or TRBV12-4 and TRBJ1-1; the D gene is possibly TRBD1 (5 bases). CDR3 length: 14 residues. Between the trimmed V and J ends, which lost 4 bases and 4 bases, there was a span of 13 bases. The CDR3 DNA reads TGTGCCAGCAGTTGGGGGGGTTTCGGCACTGAAGCTTTCTTT. It specifies CASSWGGFGTEAFF.

This clonotype was seen a few times. The J gene is TRBJ1-2, the V gene TRBV7-2, with 8 bases identical to TRBD1. The V segment lost 4 bases and the J segment 7 bases; nucleotides outside the gene matches: 11. Per germline, CDR1 SGHTA and CDR2 FQGNSA. The CDR3 runs 15 residues. CDR3 residues: CASSSTTGEGGGYTF. Here the CDR3 DNA reads TGTGCCAGCAGCTCCACGACAGGGGAGGGTGGTGGCTACACCTTC.

The CDR3 DNA is TGTGCCAGCAGCTCCGACAGGGGGTCACCCCTCCACTTT. This codes for CASSSDRGSPLHF. The chain uses TRBV11-2 and TRBJ1-6, with TRBD1 matching over 9 bases. Germline CDR1 and CDR2: SGHAT and FQNNGV. The CDR3 contains 13 residues. With 4 bases clipped from V and 10 bases from J, the junction kept 2 bases outside the gene matches.

This clonotype was detected only once. The genes are TRBV24-1 and TRBJ2-6; no clear D gene. This CDR3 is built from 16 residues. Deletions cut 7 bases from V and 0 bases from J, with 12 bases between. CDR1 and CDR2 (germline): KGHDR, SFDVKD. The CDR3 loop reads CATSAHDGSGANVLTF. In DNA, the CDR3 is TGTGCCACCAGCGCGCACGACGGCTCTGGGGCCAACGTCCTGACTTTC.

Only one count was recorded for this clonotype. The chain combines TRBV5-4 with TRBJ2-2, with 7 bases aligning to TRBD2. The CDR3 has 17 residues. V shed 3 bases, J shed 5 bases, and the junction held 13 bases outside the gene matches. The germline CDR1 and CDR2 sequences are SGHNT and YYREEE (reference sequence). Here the CDR3 DNA reads TGTGCCAGCAGCTCCCCCACAGGCCGGGAGGCTACCGGGGAGCTGTTTTTT. This gives the protein CASSSPTGREATGELFF.

This clonotype occurred a few times. This chain connects TRBV28 to TRBJ2-7; D remains unclear. In germline, CDR1 is MDHEN, CDR2 SYDVKM. This CDR3 is 13 amino acids long. V was pared by 6 bases and J by 2 bases, with 11 bases between. CDR3 DNA sequence: TGTGCCAGCAGCCGAGCGAATACCTACGAGCAGTACTTC. Protein: CASSRANTYEQYF.

This rearrangement joins TRBV29-1 to TRBJ1-2; 8 bases fit TRBD1. The CDR3 consists of 11 residues. The germline CDR1 and CDR2 sequences are SQVTM and ANQGSEA. The V and J ends lost 7 bases and 6 bases, in that order; junction bases with no gene match: 4. The CDR3 sequence: CSAQGANGYTF. The CDR3 DNA reads TGCAGCGCTCAGGGGGCCAATGGCTACACCTTC.

The chain uses TRBV7-2 and TRBJ1-2, with D possibly being TRBD1 (5 bases). Germline V gene data show CDR1 as SGHTA and CDR2 as FQGNSA. With 4 bases removed from V and 8 bases from J, the gap between germline ends came to 17 bases. The CDR3 spans 14 residues. The CDR3 protein is CASSYQGLLRGYTF. In DNA form, the CDR3 reads TGTGCCAGCAGCTACCAGGGACTTTTACGAGGCTACACCTTC.